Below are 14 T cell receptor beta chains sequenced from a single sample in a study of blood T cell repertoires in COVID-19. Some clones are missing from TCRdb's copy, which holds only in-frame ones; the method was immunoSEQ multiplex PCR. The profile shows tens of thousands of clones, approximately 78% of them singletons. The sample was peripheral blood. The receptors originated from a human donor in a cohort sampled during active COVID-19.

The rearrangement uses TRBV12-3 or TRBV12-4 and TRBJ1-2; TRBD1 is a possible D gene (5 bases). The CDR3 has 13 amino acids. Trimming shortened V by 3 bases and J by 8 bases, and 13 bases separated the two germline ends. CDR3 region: CASSLGHMRGYTF. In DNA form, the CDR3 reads TGTGCCAGCAGTTTGGGGCACATGAGGGGCTACACCTTC.

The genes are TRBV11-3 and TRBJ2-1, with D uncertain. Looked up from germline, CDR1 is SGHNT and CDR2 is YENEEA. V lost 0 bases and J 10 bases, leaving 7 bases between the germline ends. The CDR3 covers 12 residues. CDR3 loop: CASSLEVGEQFF. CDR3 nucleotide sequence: TGTGCCAGCAGCTTAGAGGTCGGGGAGCAGTTCTTC.

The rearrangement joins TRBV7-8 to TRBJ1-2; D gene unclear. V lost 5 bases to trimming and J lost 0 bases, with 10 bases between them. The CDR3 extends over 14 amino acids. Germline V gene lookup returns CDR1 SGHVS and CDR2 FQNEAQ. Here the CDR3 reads CASSGRFPNYGYTF. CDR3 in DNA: TGTGCCAGCAGCGGGAGGTTCCCTAACTATGGCTACACCTTC.

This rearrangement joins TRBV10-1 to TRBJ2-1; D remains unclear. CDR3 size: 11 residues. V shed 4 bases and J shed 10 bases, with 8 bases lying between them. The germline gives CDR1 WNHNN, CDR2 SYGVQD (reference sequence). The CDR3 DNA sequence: TGCGCCAGCAGTGCTAAAATCGAGCAGTTCTTC. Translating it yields CASSAKIEQFF.

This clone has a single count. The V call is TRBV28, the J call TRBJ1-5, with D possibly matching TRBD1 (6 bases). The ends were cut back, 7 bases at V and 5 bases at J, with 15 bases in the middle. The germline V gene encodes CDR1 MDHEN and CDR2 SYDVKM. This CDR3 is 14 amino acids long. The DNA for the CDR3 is TGTGCCAGCACCCTCTGGGGGCGGGATCAGCCCCAGCATTTT. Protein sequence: CASTLWGRDQPQHF.

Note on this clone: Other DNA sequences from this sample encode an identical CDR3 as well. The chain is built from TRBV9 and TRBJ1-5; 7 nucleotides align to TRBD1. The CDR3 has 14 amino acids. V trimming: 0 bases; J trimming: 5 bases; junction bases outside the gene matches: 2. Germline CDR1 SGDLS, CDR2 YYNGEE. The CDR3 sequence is CASSVGRGDQPQHF. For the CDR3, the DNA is TGTGCCAGCAGCGTAGGCAGGGGGGATCAGCCCCAGCATTTT.

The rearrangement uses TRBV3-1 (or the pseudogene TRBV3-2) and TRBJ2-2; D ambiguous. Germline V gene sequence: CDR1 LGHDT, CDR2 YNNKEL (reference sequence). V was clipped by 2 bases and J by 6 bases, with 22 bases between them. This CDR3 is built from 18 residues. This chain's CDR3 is CASSQQFGGSPNSGELFF. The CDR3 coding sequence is TGTGCCAGCAGCCAACAATTTGGCGGCAGTCCCAACTCCGGGGAGCTGTTTTTT.

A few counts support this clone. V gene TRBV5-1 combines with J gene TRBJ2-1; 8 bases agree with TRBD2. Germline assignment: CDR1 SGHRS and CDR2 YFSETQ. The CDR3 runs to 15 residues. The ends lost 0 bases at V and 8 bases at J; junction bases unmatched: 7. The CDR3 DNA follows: TGCGCCAGCAGCTTGGGAACCTCGCGGGGGGATGAGCAGTTCTTC. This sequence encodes CASSLGTSRGDEQFF.

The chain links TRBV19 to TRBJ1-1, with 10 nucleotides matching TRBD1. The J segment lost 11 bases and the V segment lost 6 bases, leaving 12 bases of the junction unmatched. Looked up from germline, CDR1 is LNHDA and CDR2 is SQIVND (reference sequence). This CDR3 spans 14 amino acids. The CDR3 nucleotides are TGTGCCAGTAGGGCCCAGAGACAGGGGGCATTTGCTTTCTTT. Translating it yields CASRAQRQGAFAFF.

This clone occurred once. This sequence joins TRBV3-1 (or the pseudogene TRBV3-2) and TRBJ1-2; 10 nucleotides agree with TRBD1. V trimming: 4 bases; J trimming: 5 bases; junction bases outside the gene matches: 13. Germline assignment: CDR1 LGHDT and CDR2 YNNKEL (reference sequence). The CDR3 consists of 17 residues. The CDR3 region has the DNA TGTGCCAGCAGCCTAGAGCACTCCGGGACAGGGGAATATGGCTACACCTTC. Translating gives CASSLEHSGTGEYGYTF.

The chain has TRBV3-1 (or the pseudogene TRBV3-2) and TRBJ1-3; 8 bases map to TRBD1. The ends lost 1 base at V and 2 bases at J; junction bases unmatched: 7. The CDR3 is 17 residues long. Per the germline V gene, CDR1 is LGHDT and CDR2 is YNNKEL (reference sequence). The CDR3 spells CASSQAPGGSAGNTIYF. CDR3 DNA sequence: TGTGCCAGCAGCCAAGCCCCAGGGGGCAGCGCTGGAAACACCATATATTTT.

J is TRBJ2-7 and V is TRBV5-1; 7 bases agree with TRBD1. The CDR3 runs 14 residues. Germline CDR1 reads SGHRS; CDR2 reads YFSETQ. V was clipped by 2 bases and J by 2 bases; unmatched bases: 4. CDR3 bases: TGCGCCAGCAGCTTCCGGGACAGCCCCTACGAGCAGTACGTC. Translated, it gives CASSFRDSPYEQYV.

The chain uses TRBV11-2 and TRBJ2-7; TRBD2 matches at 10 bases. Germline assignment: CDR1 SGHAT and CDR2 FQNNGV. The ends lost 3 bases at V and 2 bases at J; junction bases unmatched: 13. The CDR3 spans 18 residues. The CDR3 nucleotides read TGTGCCAGCAGCTTCCTCGGGGTAGCGGGGGGCTCGACCTACGAGCAGTACGTC. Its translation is CASSFLGVAGGSTYEQYV.

DNA of the CDR3: TGTGCCAGCAGCCAAGCAAGGGGTGAGCAGTACTTC. It specifies CASSQARGEQYF. J is TRBJ2-7 and V is TRBV3-1 (or the pseudogene TRBV3-2); possible D gene TRBD1, 5 bases. CDR3 length: 12 residues. The V end was cut by 1 base, the J end by 7 bases, with 8 bases between. Germline-derived CDR1 and CDR2 are LGHDT and YNNKEL (reference sequence).